This passage covers 23 T cell receptor beta chains from one sample sequenced in a study of neurological immune-mediated disorders. TCRdb re-called the 5' RACE reads through MiXCR, storing one row per CDR3 protein. This sample yields tens of thousands of distinct CDR3 sequences, of which roughly 4.6% are seen a single time; approximately 2.9% belongs to the top ten. The material sequenced was PBMCs. The receptors shown here come from a man aged 50-60 years with multiple sclerosis.

In this sample, this clonotype turned up many times. This chain connects TRBV7-9 to TRBJ2-3, with a weak D call TRBD2 (7 bases). The CDR3 sequence is 15 residues long. Germline V gene lookup returns CDR1 SEHNR and CDR2 FQNEAQ (reference sequence). The V end was cut by 3 bases, the J end by 6 bases, with 16 bases between. CDR3 nucleotide sequence: TGTGCCAGCAGCTTCCGAGGGGGGGCAACGGATACGCAGTATTTT. Its protein product is CASSFRGGATDTQYF. Together with reference TRBV7-9 and TRBJ2-3, the CDR3 gives the full variable domain: DTGVSQNPRHKITKRGQNVTFRCDPISEHNRLYWYRQTLGQGPEFLTYFQNEAQLEKSRLLSDRFSAERPKGSFSTLEIQRTEQGDSAMYLCASSFRGGATDTQYFGPGTRLTVL.

This clonotype was counted many times. J is TRBJ2-3 and V is TRBV7-2, with TRBD2 matching 10 bases. The CDR3 is 17 amino acids. Trimming cost V 2 bases and J 2 bases; bases outside gene matches: 7. Per germline, CDR1 SGHTA and CDR2 FQGNSA. CDR3 residues: CASSLYPSGGSTDTQYF. Written as DNA, the CDR3 is TGTGCCAGCAGCTTATATCCTAGCGGGGGTTCCACAGATACGCAGTATTTT.

This clonotype was counted a single time. This could be a read error, since a much larger clone is one nucleotide away. The chain couples TRBV5-1 to TRBJ1-1; unclear D gene. Deletions cut 4 bases from V and 5 bases from J, with 12 bases between. CDR1 and CDR2 from the germline V gene are SGHRS and YFSETQ. The CDR3 consists of 13 residues. CDR3 sequence (DNA): TGCGCCAGCAGCACCGAAATGGAGACTGAAGCTTTCTTT. Translated, it gives CASSTEMETEAFF.

At least ten counts were recorded for this clonotype. The rearrangement links TRBV12-3 or TRBV12-4 to TRBJ2-1, with D possibly TRBD2 on 6 matching bases. Trimming shortened V by 7 bases and J by 6 bases, and 16 bases separated the two germline ends. The CDR3 has 14 amino acids. CDR3 sequence reads: CASTVGGAGNEQFF. For the CDR3, the DNA is TGTGCCAGCACTGTTGGGGGAGCGGGCAATGAGCAGTTCTTC.

In this sample, this clonotype turned up many times. V gene TRBV12-3 or TRBV12-4 combines with J gene TRBJ2-3; a weak D match, TRBD1 (5 bases). The CDR3 length is 14 residues. With 3 bases removed from V and 4 bases from J, the gap between germline ends came to 11 bases. The CDR3 DNA is TGTGCCAGCAGTTTTCAGGGTCTGGCAGATACGCAGTATTTT. This translates into CASSFQGLADTQYF.

The J gene is TRBJ1-5, the V gene TRBV7-2; unclear D gene. Germline V gene data show CDR1 as SGHTA and CDR2 as FQGNSA. This CDR3 region has 12 residues. The germline V and J ends were trimmed by 0 bases and 4 bases, with 1 base remaining between them. This chain's CDR3 is CASSLANQPQHF. In DNA, the CDR3 is TGTGCCAGCAGCTTAGCGAATCAGCCCCAGCATTTT.

The V call is TRBV20-1, the J call TRBJ2-7; 8 nucleotides align to TRBD2. The junction had 4 bases not matched to a gene; V was cut back by 0 bases and J by 0 bases. The CDR3 covers 15 residues. Germline CDR1 and CDR2: DFQATT and SNEGSKA (reference sequence). This chain's CDR3 is CSARDPAGGSYEQYF. For the CDR3, the DNA is TGCAGTGCTAGAGATCCGGCGGGGGGCTCCTACGAGCAGTACTTC.

The table lists this clonotype with many counts. The chain recombines TRBV2 with TRBJ2-5; 8 bases map to TRBD2. The CDR3 has 15 amino acids. V dropped 8 bases and J dropped 4; count of bases not matched to a gene: 12. CDR1 is SNHLY, CDR2 FYNNEI, per germline. The CDR3 is CASSRALAGRETQYF. The CDR3 DNA reads TGTGCCAGCTCACGTGCGCTAGCGGGCCGAGAGACCCAGTACTTC.

This clonotype was recorded at least ten times. The chain is built from TRBV20-1 and TRBJ1-5, with 9 nucleotides matching TRBD1. Germline trimming cut 6 bases from V and 7 bases from J; bases unmatched to any gene: 13. Germline CDR1 DFQATT, CDR2 SNEGSKA (reference sequence). There are 15 residues in the CDR3. The CDR3 DNA reads TGCAGTGCCAGTAGGATTTGGGACAGGGACCAGCCCCAGCATTTT. As protein: CSASRIWDRDQPQHF.

This clonotype was seen ten or more times. The chain joins TRBV2 to TRBJ2-3; D is perhaps TRBD1 (5 bases). CDR1 and CDR2 (germline): SNHLY, FYNNEI. CDR3 length: 13 residues. Trimming cost V 7 bases and J 4 bases, with 12 bases left between them. The CDR3 DNA follows: TGTGCCAGCAATCTTAGGGGTTCAGATACGCAGTATTTT. Its protein is CASNLRGSDTQYF.

This clonotype was seen repeatedly, ten times or more. The rearrangement links TRBV12-3 or TRBV12-4 to TRBJ2-3; 11 positions match TRBD2. The V gene end was trimmed by 4 bases and the J gene end by 4 bases; junction bases not matched to a gene: 7. CDR3 size: 16 residues. CDR3 nucleotide sequence: TGTGCCAGCAGTTCCGGAATTAGCGGGGGGGCAGATACGCAGTATTTT. Translated, it gives CASSSGISGGADTQYF.

This clonotype was picked up many times. Mismatch with germline at one junction end may stem from a read error. This chain joins TRBV7-7 and TRBJ2-1, with D perhaps TRBD2 (6 bases). CDR3 length: 13 residues. Per germline, CDR1 SSHAT and CDR2 FNYEAQ (reference sequence). CDR3 protein: CASSLRLEGEQFF. The CDR3 DNA sequence: TGTGCTAGCAGCTTAAGGTTGGAGGGGGAGCAGTTCTTC.

This clonotype was recorded many times. The chain joins TRBV5-1 to TRBJ2-1; TRBD2 agrees at 8 bases. Germline-derived CDR1 and CDR2 are SGHRS and YFSETQ. V trimming: 2 bases; J trimming: 0 bases; junction bases outside the gene matches: 4. The CDR3 extends over 16 amino acids. Here the CDR3 reads CASSLRLAGSYNEQFF. The CDR3 region has the DNA TGCGCCAGCAGCTTAAGGCTAGCGGGCTCCTACAATGAGCAGTTCTTC.

This clonotype was seen many times. The rearrangement joins TRBV4-1 to TRBJ2-1; 8 nucleotides match TRBD1. Trimming took 3 bases from V and 8 from J; bases not matched to a gene: 9. The V gene's germline CDR1 is MGHRA and CDR2 YSYEKL. The CDR3 consists of 15 residues. The DNA for the CDR3 is TGCGCCAGCAGCCAGAGGACAGGGCTAACACATGAGCAGTTCTTC. It codes for CASSQRTGLTHEQFF.

The sample holds many counts of this clonotype. The chain uses TRBV3-1 and TRBJ1-1; D is undetermined. Germline V gives CDR1 LGHDT, CDR2 YNNKEL (reference sequence). CDR3 size: 13 residues. The V gene lost 5 bases and the J gene lost 0 bases, with 7 bases spanning the gap. The DNA for the CDR3 is TGTGCCAGCAGCGGACGCATGAACACTGAAGCTTTCTTT. Translating it yields CASSGRMNTEAFF.

This clonotype was seen at least ten times. The rearrangement joins TRBV20-1 to TRBJ2-7; 9 bases are a match to TRBD2. Germline loops: CDR1 DFQATT, CDR2 SNEGSKA (reference sequence). CDR3 length: 22 residues. V trimming: 0 bases; J trimming: 4 bases; junction bases outside the gene matches: 28. The CDR3 coding sequence is TGCAGTGCTAGAGATACGCGCTCGGTCCCCGACAAAAAGCGGGAGGCCTGGTACGAGCAGTACTTC. Translation: CSARDTRSVPDKKREAWYEQYF.

This clonotype was seen ten or more times. A read error may produce the germline difference seen at one junction end. The chain joins TRBV5-1 to TRBJ1-5; D gene ambiguous. CDR1 and CDR2 from the germline V gene are SGHRS and YFSETQ. The length of the CDR3 is 13 residues. CDR3 coding DNA: TGCGCCAGCCCCCGGGGTTTCGGTCAGCCCCAGAATTTT. It is translated as CASPRGFGQPQNF.

This clonotype was seen ten or more times. V usage is TRBV3-1 and J usage is TRBJ2-5, with D uncertain. Germline CDR1 reads LGHDT; CDR2 reads YNNKEL (reference sequence). This CDR3 contains 13 residues. V lost 4 bases and J 4 bases, leaving 10 bases between the germline ends. In DNA, the CDR3 is TGTGCCAGCAGCCGACAAAGCGCAGAGACCCAGTACTTC. It translates to CASSRQSAETQYF.

This clonotype was picked up many times. V and J are TRBV7-9 and TRBJ2-1; TRBD1 matches 9 bases. J gave up 9 bases and V 4 bases, and 7 bases lay outside the gene matches. Per the germline V gene, CDR1 is SEHNR and CDR2 is FQNEAQ (reference sequence). The CDR3 consists of 14 residues. The CDR3 reads CASSYSDRGIEQFF. In DNA form, the CDR3 reads TGTGCCAGCAGCTACTCAGACAGGGGGATTGAGCAGTTCTTC.

The J gene is TRBJ1-4, the V gene TRBV7-8; TRBD1 is a possible D gene (5 bases). From germline, CDR1 is SGHVS and CDR2 FQNEAQ. The CDR3 covers 15 residues. Trimming removed 2 bases at V and 8 bases at J, with 15 bases between. The CDR3 sequence is CASSLWAAKGEKLFF. The CDR3 nucleotides read TGTGCCAGCAGCTTATGGGCTGCAAAGGGGGAAAAACTGTTTTTT.

V is TRBV7-8 and J is TRBJ2-1; TRBD1 aligns across 8 bases. Germline lookup yields CDR1 SGHVS and CDR2 FQNEAQ. This CDR3 has 14 amino acids. With 2 bases clipped from V and 6 bases from J, the junction kept 3 bases outside the gene matches. This CDR3 is CASSLLQGGNEQFF. CDR3 bases: TGTGCCAGCAGCTTATTACAGGGGGGCAATGAGCAGTTCTTC.

This clonotype was found many times. The V gene is TRBV20-1, the J gene TRBJ2-7; 9 bases match TRBD2. The CDR3 loop spans 14 amino acids. V shed 5 bases and J 7 bases; nucleotides not matched to a gene: 12. Germline V gives CDR1 DFQATT, CDR2 SNEGSKA (reference sequence). In DNA form, the CDR3 reads TGCAGTGCTCCAGCTATAGCGGGAGTGAAAGAGCAGTACTTC. Protein: CSAPAIAGVKEQYF.

The chain recombines TRBV5-1 with TRBJ2-1; unclear D gene. V was shortened by 4 bases and J by 10 bases, with 12 bases between the two germline ends. The V gene's germline CDR1 is SGHRS and CDR2 YFSETQ. CDR3 size: 12 residues. The CDR3 DNA reads as TGCGCCAGCAGCCCTCAACTGAAGGAGCAGTTCTTC. This translates into CASSPQLKEQFF.